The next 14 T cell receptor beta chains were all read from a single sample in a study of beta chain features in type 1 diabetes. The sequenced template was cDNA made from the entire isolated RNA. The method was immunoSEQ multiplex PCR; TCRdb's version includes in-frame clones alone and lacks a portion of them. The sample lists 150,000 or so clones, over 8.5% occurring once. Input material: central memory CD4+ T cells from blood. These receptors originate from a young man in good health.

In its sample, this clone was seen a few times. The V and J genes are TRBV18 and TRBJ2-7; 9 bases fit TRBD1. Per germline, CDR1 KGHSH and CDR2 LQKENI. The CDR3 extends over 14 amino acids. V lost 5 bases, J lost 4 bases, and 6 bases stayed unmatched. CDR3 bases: TGTGCCAGCTCATCGCGGGACAGGGCATACGAGCAGTACTTC. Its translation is CASSSRDRAYEQYF.

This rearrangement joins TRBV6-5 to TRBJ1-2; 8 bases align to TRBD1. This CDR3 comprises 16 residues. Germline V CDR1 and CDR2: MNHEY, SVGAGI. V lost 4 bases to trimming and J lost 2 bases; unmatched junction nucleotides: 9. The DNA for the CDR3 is TGTGCCAGCAGTTCCCCCGAGGACAGGGTCAACTATGGCTACACCTTC. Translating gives CASSSPEDRVNYGYTF.

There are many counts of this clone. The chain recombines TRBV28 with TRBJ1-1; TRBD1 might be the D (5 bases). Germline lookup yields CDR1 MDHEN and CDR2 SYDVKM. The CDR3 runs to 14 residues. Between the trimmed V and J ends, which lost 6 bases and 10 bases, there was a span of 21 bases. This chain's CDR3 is CASRTAGLTTGAFF. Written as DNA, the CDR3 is TGTGCCAGCAGAACCGCAGGACTAACAACAGGAGCTTTCTTT. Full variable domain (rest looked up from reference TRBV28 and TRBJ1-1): DVKVTQSSRYLVKRTGEKVFLECVQDMDHENMFWYRQDPGLGLRLIYFSYDVKMKEKGDIPEGYSVSREKKERFSLILESASTNQTSMYLCASRTAGLTTGAFFGQGTRLTVV.

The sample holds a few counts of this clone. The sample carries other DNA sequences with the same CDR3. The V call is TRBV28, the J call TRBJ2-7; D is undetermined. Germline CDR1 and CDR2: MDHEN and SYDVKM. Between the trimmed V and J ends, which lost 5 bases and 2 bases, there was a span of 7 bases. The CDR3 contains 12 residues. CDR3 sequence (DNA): TGTGCCAGCAGTCCCCGACCCTACGAGCAGTACTTC. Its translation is CASSPRPYEQYF. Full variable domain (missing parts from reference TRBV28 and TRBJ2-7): DVKVTQSSRYLVKRTGEKVFLECVQDMDHENMFWYRQDPGLGLRLIYFSYDVKMKEKGDIPEGYSVSREKKERFSLILESASTNQTSMYLCASSPRPYEQYFGPGTRLTVT.

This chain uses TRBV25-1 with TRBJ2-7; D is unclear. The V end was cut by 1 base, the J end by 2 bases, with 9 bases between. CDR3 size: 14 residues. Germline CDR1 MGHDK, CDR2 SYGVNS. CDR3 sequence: CASSESVIPYEQYF. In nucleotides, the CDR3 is TGTGCCAGCAGTGAATCGGTAATCCCCTACGAGCAGTACTTC.

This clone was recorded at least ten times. The CDR3 coding sequence is TGTGCCAGCAGCTTAAGGATGGGCGTCGGGTTAGCCAAAAACATTCAGTACTTC. It specifies CASSLRMGVGLAKNIQYF. V is TRBV7-2 and J is TRBJ2-4; D is undetermined. V lost 2 bases to trimming and J lost 0 bases, with 17 bases between them. Germline-derived CDR1 and CDR2 are SGHTA and FQGNSA. This CDR3 has 18 amino acids.

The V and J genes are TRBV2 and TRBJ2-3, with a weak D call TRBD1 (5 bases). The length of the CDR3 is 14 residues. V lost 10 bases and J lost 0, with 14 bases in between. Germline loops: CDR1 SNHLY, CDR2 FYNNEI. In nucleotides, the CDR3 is TGTGCCACGACAGTGGGTTCTAGCACAGATACGCAGTATTTT. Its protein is CATTVGSSTDTQYF.

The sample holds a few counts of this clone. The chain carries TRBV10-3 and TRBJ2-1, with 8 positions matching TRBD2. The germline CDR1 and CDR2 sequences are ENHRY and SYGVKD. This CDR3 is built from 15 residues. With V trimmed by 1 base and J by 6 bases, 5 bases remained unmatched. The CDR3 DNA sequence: TGTGCCATCAGTGAGTGGAACGGGAGGGGCAATGAGCAGTTCTTC. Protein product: CAISEWNGRGNEQFF.

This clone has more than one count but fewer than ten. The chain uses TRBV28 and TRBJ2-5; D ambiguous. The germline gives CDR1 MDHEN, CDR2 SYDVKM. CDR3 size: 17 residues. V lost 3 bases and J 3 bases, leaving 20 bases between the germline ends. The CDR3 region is CASSFVGTVPSKETQYF. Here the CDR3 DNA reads TGTGCCAGCAGTTTTGTAGGAACCGTCCCGTCGAAAGAGACCCAGTACTTC.

CDR3 loop: CASSVDPNGGEQYF. In nucleotides, the CDR3 is TGTGCCAGCAGCGTAGACCCCAACGGGGGGGAGCAGTACTTC. V and J are TRBV9 and TRBJ2-7; 7 bases are shared with TRBD2. V shed 0 bases and J 7 bases; nucleotides not matched to a gene: 7. Germline V gene sequence: CDR1 SGDLS, CDR2 YYNGEE. There are 14 residues in the CDR3.

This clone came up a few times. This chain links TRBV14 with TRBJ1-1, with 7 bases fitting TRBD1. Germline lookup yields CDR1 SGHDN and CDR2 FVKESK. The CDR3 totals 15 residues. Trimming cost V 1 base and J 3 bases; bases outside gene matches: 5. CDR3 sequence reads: CASSQGNRGDTEAFF. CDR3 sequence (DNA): TGTGCCAGCAGCCAAGGGAACAGGGGCGACACTGAAGCTTTCTTT. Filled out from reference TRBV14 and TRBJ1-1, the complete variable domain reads EAGVTQFPSHSVIEKGQTVTLRCDPISGHDNLYWYRRVMGKEIKFLLHFVKESKQDESGMPNNRFLAERTGGTYSTLKVQPAELEDSGVYFCASSQGNRGDTEAFFGQGTRLTVV.

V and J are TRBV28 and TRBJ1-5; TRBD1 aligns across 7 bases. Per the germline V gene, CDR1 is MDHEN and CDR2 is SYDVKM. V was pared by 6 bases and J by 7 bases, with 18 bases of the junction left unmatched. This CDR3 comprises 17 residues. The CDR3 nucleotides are TGTGCCAGCAGGAACTCTCGAACAGGGGCAATTCGGCAGCCCCAGCATTTT. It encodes CASRNSRTGAIRQPQHF. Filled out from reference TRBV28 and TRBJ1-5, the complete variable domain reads DVKVTQSSRYLVKRTGEKVFLECVQDMDHENMFWYRQDPGLGLRLIYFSYDVKMKEKGDIPEGYSVSREKKERFSLILESASTNQTSMYLCASRNSRTGAIRQPQHFGDGTRLSIL.

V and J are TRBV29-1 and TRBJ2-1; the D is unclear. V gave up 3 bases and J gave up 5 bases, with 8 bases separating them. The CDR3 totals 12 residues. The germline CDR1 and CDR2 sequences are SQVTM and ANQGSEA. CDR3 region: CSVEQIHNEQFF. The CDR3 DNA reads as TGCAGCGTTGAGCAGATACACAATGAGCAGTTCTTC.

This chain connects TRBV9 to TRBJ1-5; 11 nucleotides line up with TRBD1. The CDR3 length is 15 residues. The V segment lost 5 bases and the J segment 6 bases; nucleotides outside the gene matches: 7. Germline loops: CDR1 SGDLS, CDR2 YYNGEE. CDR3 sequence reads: CASRSGQGESQPQHF. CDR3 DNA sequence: TGTGCCAGCAGGTCGGGACAGGGGGAGTCTCAGCCCCAGCATTTT.